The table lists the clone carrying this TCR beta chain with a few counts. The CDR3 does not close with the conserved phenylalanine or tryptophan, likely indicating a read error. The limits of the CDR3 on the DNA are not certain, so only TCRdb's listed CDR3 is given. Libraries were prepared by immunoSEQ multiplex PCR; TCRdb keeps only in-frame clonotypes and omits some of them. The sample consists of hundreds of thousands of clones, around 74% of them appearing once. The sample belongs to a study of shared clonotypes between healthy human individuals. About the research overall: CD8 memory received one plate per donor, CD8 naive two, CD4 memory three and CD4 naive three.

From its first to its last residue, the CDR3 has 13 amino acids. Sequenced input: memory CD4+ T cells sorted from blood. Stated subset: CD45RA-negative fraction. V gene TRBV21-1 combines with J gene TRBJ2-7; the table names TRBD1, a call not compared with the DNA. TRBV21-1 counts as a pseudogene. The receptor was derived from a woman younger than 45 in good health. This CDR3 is CASSPKGDSGGYD.